Included here is one TCR beta chain sequence, with context. In terms of age and location, participants ranged from about 18 to 89 years and lived in about two dozen US areas. Participant reports of clinical history set cohort assignment. The assay was immunoSEQ multiplex PCR, and TCRdb's table has in-frame clones only and misses some. The data show some 140,000 clones, roughly 84% seen once. The CDR3 consists of 15 residues. Trimming left V 6 bases short and J 0 bases short, with 12 bases between. Germline CDR1 is LGHNA and CDR2 is YSLEER. The data derive from a study of blood T cell repertoires in COVID-19. Study summary: Sites across the United States, Italy and Spain contributed samples from acute and convalescent COVID-19.

V usage is TRBV4-3 and J usage is TRBJ2-1, with D maybe TRBD2 (6 bases). Sequenced material: PBMCs or T cells enriched from blood (not recorded which). The sequence came from a man aged 40-50 years with acute COVID-19. The CDR3 DNA sequence: TGCGCCAGCAGGGCGGGGATAAGCTCCTACAATGAGCAGTTCTTC. Translated, it gives CASRAGISSYNEQFF.